These 5 T cell receptor beta chains share one sample of origin, sequenced in a study of cytotoxic CD8 clonotypes in ibrutinib-treated CLL. Only in-frame clones appear in the TCRdb table, and some are missing; sequencing was by immunoSEQ multiplex PCR. The sample consists of 150,000 to 200,000 clones, approximately 90% of them appearing once. The sequencing used PBMCs, collected at disease progression, from a patient treated with ibrutinib. The receptors were gathered from a human donor with chronic lymphocytic leukemia.

The chain combines TRBV9 with TRBJ1-4; TRBD1 might be the D (5 bases). Trimming pared 4 bases from V and 5 bases from J, leaving 12 bases between. The CDR3 loop spans 14 amino acids. The germline CDR1 and CDR2 sequences are SGDLS and YYNGEE. As DNA, the CDR3 is TGTGCCAGCAGCTCCGACAGCCAGAATGAAAAACTGTTTTTT. As protein: CASSSDSQNEKLFF. The whole variable domain, filled in from reference TRBV9 and TRBJ1-4, reads DSGVTQTPKHLITATGQRVTLRCSPRSGDLSVYWYQQSLDQGLQFLIQYYNGEERAKGNILERFSAQQFPDLHSELNLSSLELGDSALYFCASSSDSQNEKLFFGSGTQLSVL.

The rearrangement links TRBV12-5 to TRBJ1-5; 8 bases agree with TRBD1. CDR1 is LGHNT, CDR2 FRNRAP, per germline. The CDR3 is 19 amino acids. V lost 2 bases to trimming and J lost 1 base; unmatched junction nucleotides: 13. CDR3 sequence (DNA): TGTGCTAGTGGTTTGCGCGGAAAGGACAGGGCATGGAGCAATCAGCCCCAGCATTTT. Its protein is CASGLRGKDRAWSNQPQHF.

The chain employs TRBV6-4 and TRBJ2-3; 9 nucleotides align to TRBD1. V was pared by 9 bases and J by 5 bases, with 15 bases of the junction left unmatched. The CDR3 has 16 residues. CDR1 is MRHNA, CDR2 SNTAGT, per germline. The CDR3 bases are TGTGCCAGGACTAGATACAGGGGGCGCGTTCGAGATACGCAGTATTTT. This gives the protein CARTRYRGRVRDTQYF.

This sequence joins TRBV7-3 and TRBJ2-2; TRBD2 agrees at 15 bases. The germline CDR1 and CDR2 sequences are SGHTA and FQGTGA. J was trimmed by 6 bases and V by 4 bases; bases with no gene match: 6. The CDR3 extends over 17 amino acids. The CDR3 DNA is TGTGCCAGCAGCTCGGGACTAGCGGGAGGCCTATCCGGGGAGCTGTTTTTT. It specifies CASSSGLAGGLSGELFF.

The gene calls are TRBV19 and TRBJ1-2; 9 bases are a match to TRBD1. The CDR3 runs to 15 residues. V shed 8 bases, J shed 8 bases, and the junction held 15 bases outside the gene matches. Per germline, CDR1 LNHDA and CDR2 SQIVND (reference sequence). The CDR3 here is CASLQLDRGPSGYTF. The DNA for the CDR3 is TGTGCCAGTTTACAACTGGACAGGGGCCCCTCCGGCTACACCTTC.